This TCR beta chain was captured in a study of T cell repertoires in cytomegalovirus infection. Study details: Indications came from public TCR beta signatures; they pointed to CMV infection and to a matching HLA type.

Study outcomes and limitations: Across the ex vivo response, the dominant clonotypes were HLA-C-restricted CMV-specific TCR beta clonotypes. Cumulative public TCR beta family frequency identified carriers of CMV plus the relevant HLA.

MiXCR, run by TCRdb on the reads, gives a single entry per CDR3 protein. The table lists roughly 130,000 distinct CDR3 sequences, 8.8% of them singletons. Trimming left V 9 bases short and J 10 bases short, with 22 bases between. CDR1 and CDR2 (germline): LNHDA, SQIVND (reference sequence). The CDR3 runs to 13 residues. Regarding this clonotype: Its target is not known.

Sequenced: PBMCs. The TCR was taken from a human donor in good health (CMV status not recorded). Some clones in this sample may be carry-over from other donors' samples. The chain carries TRBV19 and TRBJ2-7; D is unresolved. CDR3 nucleotides: TGTGCCAGGGGTTGTGGACCCGCGCTGGAACAGTACTTC. Its translation: CARGCGPALEQYF.